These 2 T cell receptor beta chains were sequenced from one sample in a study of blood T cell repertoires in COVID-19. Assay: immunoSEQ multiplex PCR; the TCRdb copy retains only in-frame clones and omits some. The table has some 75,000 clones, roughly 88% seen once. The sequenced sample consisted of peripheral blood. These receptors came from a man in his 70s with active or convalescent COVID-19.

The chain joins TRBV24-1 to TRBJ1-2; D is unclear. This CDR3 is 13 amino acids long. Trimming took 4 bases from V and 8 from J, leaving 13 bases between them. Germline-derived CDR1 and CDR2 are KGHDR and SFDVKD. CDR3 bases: TGTGCCACCAGTGAACCCGCTTATCGGGGCTACACCTTC. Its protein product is CATSEPAYRGYTF.

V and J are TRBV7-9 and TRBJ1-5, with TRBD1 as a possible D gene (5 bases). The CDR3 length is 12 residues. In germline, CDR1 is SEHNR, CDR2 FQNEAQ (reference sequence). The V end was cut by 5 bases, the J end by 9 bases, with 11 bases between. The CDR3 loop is CASSGGAGPQHF. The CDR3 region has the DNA TGTGCCAGCAGCGGCGGGGCCGGGCCCCAGCATTTT.